This TCR beta chain emerged from a study of human T cells and chemical hapten exposure. TCRdb recomputed calls from the RACE reads with MiXCR, one row per CDR3 protein. This sample has 70,000 to 100,000 distinct CDR3 sequences, with 7.5% to 9.5% found just once. Trimming shortened V by 5 bases and J by 0 bases, and 14 bases separated the two germline ends. CDR1 and CDR2 (germline): DFQATT, SNEGSKA (reference sequence). The CDR3 sequence is 16 residues long. This clonotype was counted at least ten times. The sample's time point: patch test 1, 2 weeks after DPC sensitization. Treatment: therapeutic diphenylcyclopropenone sensitization with weekly scalp DPC. The authors' total RNA extraction used unfractionated whole blood.

The chain combines TRBV20-1 with TRBJ1-6, with TRBD1 as a possible D gene (6 bases). The sequenced sample was whole blood, obtained in connection with sensitization to the hapten diphenylcyclopropenone (DPC). This clonotype was sampled from a woman aged 30 to 39 with alopecia areata. Some clones in this sample may be carry-over from other donors' samples. This chain's CDR3 is CSARTVTSSYNSPLHF. The CDR3 DNA follows: TGCAGTGCTCGGACAGTTACGAGCTCCTATAATTCACCCCTCCACTTT.